The clone carrying this T cell receptor (beta chain) was counted only a few times. Its target is unknown. The CDR3 totals 14 residues. V lost 8 bases to trimming and J lost 1 base, with 11 bases between them. This specimen belongs to a study of cytomegalovirus exposure and HLA in healthy donors. Across the study: The Caucasian-associated ancestry cluster contained about four fifths of the approximately 400 genotyped donors.

Study results and caveats: A link between a missense DCLRE1C variant and TCR beta V- and J-gene trimming emerged from a later analysis. It was fewer than 200 TCR beta chains that were listed as cytomegalovirus-associated.

PCR employed 60 Vbeta and 13 Jbeta primers. Some clones are missing from TCRdb's copy, which holds only in-frame ones; the method was immunoSEQ multiplex PCR. This table holds under 200,000 clones, 55% to 65% found once. The specimen was PBMCs. The sequence was obtained from a man aged 35-49 years in good health and CMV-seronegative. The chain links TRBV23-1 to TRBJ2-2; no clear D. TRBV23-1 is annotated as an ORF whose role is uncertain. The CDR3 loop reads CASRRHWNTGELFF. The CDR3 bases are TGCGCCAGCCGTCGACACTGGAACACCGGGGAGCTGTTTTTT.